Sequencing of this T cell receptor beta chain was carried out in a study of shared clonotypes between healthy human individuals. Study background: Per donor, three plates held CD4 naive cells, three held CD4 memory, two held CD8 naive and one held CD8 memory. General observations from the study: Investigators collected only blood, and repertoires in tissues likely differ.

Samples underwent the assay at deep level. TCRdb's table, derived via immunoSEQ multiplex PCR, lists solely in-frame clones and lacks some. The sample lists about 1.1 million clones; 60% to 85% were seen once. To note about this clone: The antigen remains undetermined. The same CDR3 can be traced to other DNA sequences in this sample.

This CDR3 is built from 14 residues. Germline CDR1 reads SGHNT; CDR2 reads YYREEE (reference sequence). V shed 0 bases and J shed 2 bases, with 8 bases lying between them. Every contributor of samples was a Caucasian grown-up residing in Nashville, Tennessee. The sequenced sample was memory CD4+ T cells from PBMCs. Subset described: CD45RA-negative fraction. The clonotype originates from a man between 18 and 35 years old in good health. Some clones in this sample may be carry-over from other donors' samples. The chain couples TRBV5-4 to TRBJ1-1; D is undetermined. CDR3 residues: CASSLAGGNTEAFF. The DNA for the CDR3 is TGTGCCAGCAGCTTGGCGGGAGGAAACACTGAAGCTTTCTTT.